Each of the 28 T cell receptor beta chains below was sequenced from the same sample in a study of blood T cells in healthy people across ages. Next came a second PCR, run for 7 to 11 cycles, which used a sample-barcoded 5' primer along with a J-beta primer mix. TCRdb itself ran the 5' RACE reads through MiXCR, one entry per CDR3 protein. The data show hundreds of thousands of distinct CDR3 sequences, about 61% seen once. Sequencing input: blood. These receptors all stem from a man aged 40-49 years in good health.

The CDR3 nucleotides read TGTGCCAGCAGTGAATACGGGACAGGGAGCAATCAGCCCCAGCATTTT. Its translation is CASSEYGTGSNQPQHF. The rearrangement joins TRBV6-1 to TRBJ1-5; 9 nucleotides agree with TRBD1. The CDR3 is made up of 16 amino acids. V shed 2 bases and J 1 base; nucleotides not matched to a gene: 3. The germline gives CDR1 MNHNS, CDR2 SASEGT.

A remark on this clonotype: A much larger clone is a single base away; this may be a read error. The gene calls are TRBV7-2 and TRBJ2-3, with no clear D. The V and J ends lost 5 bases and 2 bases respectively, with 5 bases between them. There are 12 residues in the CDR3. CDR1 is SGHTA and CDR2 is FQGNSA in the germline V gene. The CDR3, as DNA: TGTGCCAGCAGCGCTTTCACAGATACGCAGTATTTT. It yields the protein CASSAFTDTQYF.

This clonotype was seen only once. A read error may be the cause here, since a much bigger clone is one base away. This rearrangement joins TRBV5-1 to TRBJ2-7; D might be TRBD1 (7 bases). Germline lookup yields CDR1 SGHRS and CDR2 YFSETQ. Trimming pared 3 bases from V and 3 bases from J, leaving 10 bases between. The CDR3 contains 13 residues. CDR3 region: CASSWGDSYEQYF. The CDR3 DNA is TGCGCCAGCAGCTGGGGGGACAGCTACGAGCAGTACTTC. Supplemented by reference TRBV5-1 and TRBJ2-7, the full variable domain reads KAGVTQTPRYLIKTRGQQVTLSCSPISGHRSVSWYQQTPGQGLQFLFEYFSETQRNKGNFPGRFSGRQFSNSRSEMNVSTLELGDSALYLCASSWGDSYEQYFGPGTRLTVT.

The CDR3 bases are TGTGCCAGCGACCCTAGCGGGGGATTCTTCTACGAGCAGTACTTC. It codes for CASDPSGGFFYEQYF. This chain links TRBV6-1 with TRBJ2-5; 10 bases are shared with TRBD2. The better agreement between TRBJ2-7 and the DNA end casts doubt on the J call. The CDR3 runs 15 residues. Germline V CDR1 and CDR2: MNHNS, SASEGT.

This chain links TRBV29-1 with TRBJ2-5; D not resolved. The CDR3 is 14 residues long. Trimming stripped 4 bases from V and 5 bases from J, with 17 bases between. CDR1 is SQVTM and CDR2 is ANQGSEA in the germline V gene. The CDR3 reads CSVAYRARRETQYF. CDR3 in DNA: TGCAGCGTTGCGTATCGGGCCCGTCGGGAGACCCAGTACTTC.

The rearrangement links TRBV20-1 to TRBJ1-5, with a tentative D call TRBD1 (5 bases). CDR3 size: 15 residues. Germline values: CDR1 DFQATT, CDR2 SNEGSKA (reference sequence). Trimming took off 0 bases at V and 7 bases at J, with 16 bases between the two ends. CDR3 protein: CSARDIKQVEQPQHF. The CDR3 DNA reads TGCAGTGCTAGAGATATCAAACAGGTTGAACAGCCCCAGCATTTT.

This chain connects TRBV20-1 to TRBJ1-1, with D possibly TRBD1 on 5 matching bases. Between the trimmed V and J ends, which lost 1 base and 6 bases, there was a span of 15 bases. The CDR3 is 14 amino acids. In germline, CDR1 is DFQATT, CDR2 SNEGSKA (reference sequence). CDR3 sequence: CSARAGRITAEAFF. The CDR3, as DNA: TGCAGTGCTAGAGCGGGACGGATAACGGCTGAAGCTTTCTTT.

CDR3: CASSLDQRGETKNIQYF. DNA of the CDR3: TGTGCCAGCAGTTTAGACCAGCGGGGGGAGACCAAAAACATTCAGTACTTC. The V and J genes are TRBV12-3 or TRBV12-4 and TRBJ2-4; 9 bases match TRBD2. This CDR3 is 17 amino acids long. After removal of 1 base from V and 2 bases from J, the junction contained 6 bases not matched to a gene.

The chain uses TRBV20-1 and TRBJ2-6; the D gene is possibly TRBD2 (5 bases). Germline V gene lookup returns CDR1 DFQATT and CDR2 SNEGSKA (reference sequence). Trimming took 3 bases from V and 0 from J, leaving 9 bases between them. The CDR3 has 15 amino acids. CDR3 nucleotide sequence: TGCAGTGCTAGTGACCTAGCCTCTGGGGCCAACGTCCTGACTTTC. Protein: CSASDLASGANVLTF.

The rearrangement links TRBV28 to TRBJ2-3, with D maybe TRBD1 (6 bases). With 6 bases removed from V and 4 bases from J, the gap between germline ends came to 20 bases. CDR1 and CDR2 from the germline V gene are MDHEN and SYDVKM. This CDR3 is built from 16 residues. CDR3 residues: CASRSPGDGIPDTQYF. The CDR3 DNA follows: TGTGCCAGCAGATCTCCAGGGGACGGAATCCCAGATACGCAGTATTTT.

J is TRBJ2-5 and V is TRBV9; 7 bases agree with TRBD2. Trimming took 0 bases from V and 2 from J; bases not matched to a gene: 7. The CDR3 contains 16 residues. CDR1 SGDLS and CDR2 YYNGEE come from the germline V gene. The chain's CDR3 is CASSVEGGSRQETQYF. CDR3 bases: TGTGCCAGCAGCGTAGAAGGCGGGAGTAGGCAAGAGACCCAGTACTTC.

The CDR3 sequence is CASSSGIGNQETQYF. CDR3 DNA sequence: TGTGCCAGCAGTTCAGGGATAGGGAACCAAGAGACCCAGTACTTC. This chain connects TRBV12-3 or TRBV12-4 to TRBJ2-4; D may be TRBD1 (5 bases). The DNA end favors TRBJ2-5, so the J call may be wrong. This CDR3 comprises 15 residues.

This chain links TRBV2 with TRBJ2-7; TRBD1 agrees at 8 bases. Germline CDR1 and CDR2: SNHLY and FYNNEI. J gave up 5 bases and V 4 bases, and 1 base lay outside the gene matches. This CDR3 region has 12 residues. CDR3 sequence reads: CASSGTGHEQYF. CDR3 bases: TGTGCCAGCAGTGGGACAGGGCACGAGCAGTACTTC. Using reference TRBV2 and TRBJ2-7 for the parts outside the CDR3, the full variable domain is EPEVTQTPSHQVTQMGQEVILRCVPISNHLYFYWYRQILGQKVEFLVSFYNNEISEKSEIFDDQFSVERPDGSNFTLKIRSTKLEDSAMYFCASSGTGHEQYFGPGTRLTVT.

This clonotype appeared a few times. V gene TRBV28 combines with J gene TRBJ2-7; D possibly uses TRBD1 or TRBD2 (5 bases each). Germline V gene lookup returns CDR1 MDHEN and CDR2 SYDVKM. Trimming cost V 7 bases and J 2 bases, with 15 bases left between them. CDR3 length equals 14 residues. CDR3 protein: CASTNFWGPYEQYF. The CDR3 bases are TGTGCCAGCACTAATTTTTGGGGACCCTACGAGCAGTACTTC.

The sample holds one count of this clonotype. V usage is TRBV20-1 and J usage is TRBJ1-2; unclear D gene. Germline V gives CDR1 DFQATT, CDR2 SNEGSKA (reference sequence). The CDR3 covers 12 residues. V was pared by 6 bases and J by 8 bases, with 16 bases between. DNA of the CDR3: TGCAGTGCCGAGGGAGCGTCGGGGGGCTACACCTTC. Translating it yields CSAEGASGGYTF.

This chain connects TRBV20-1 to TRBJ2-6, with 12 bases that match TRBD2. The V gene end was trimmed by 1 base and the J gene end by 1 base; junction bases not matched to a gene: 8. Germline V gene data show CDR1 as DFQATT and CDR2 as SNEGSKA (reference sequence). The CDR3 is 19 residues long. CDR3 protein: CSARGSLAGGTSGANVLTF. The CDR3 DNA reads as TGCAGTGCTAGAGGGTCCCTAGCGGGAGGGACGTCTGGGGCCAACGTCCTGACTTTC.

The gene calls are TRBV20-1 and TRBJ1-5; possible D gene TRBD1, 5 bases. V was pared by 6 bases and J by 0 bases, with 15 bases between. The CDR3 sequence is 15 residues long. CDR1 DFQATT and CDR2 SNEGSKA come from the germline V gene (reference sequence). Written as DNA, the CDR3 is TGCAGTGCGAGAAAGACAGAAAATAGCAATCAGCCCCAGCATTTT. This codes for CSARKTENSNQPQHF.

The chain is built from TRBV6-6 and TRBJ2-7; tentatively, D is TRBD1 (6 bases). The germline gives CDR1 MNHNY, CDR2 SVGAGI (reference sequence). V gave up 6 bases and J gave up 0 bases, with 15 bases separating them. CDR3 size: 15 residues. The CDR3 nucleotides read TGTGCCAGCAGCAACGGACAGAGGAGCTCCTACGAGCAGTACTTC. Its translation: CASSNGQRSSYEQYF.

Details on this clonotype: A much larger clone is a single base away; this may be a read error. The chain employs TRBV27 and TRBJ1-2; no definite D call. The CDR3 is 13 residues long. Germline values: CDR1 MNHEY, CDR2 SMNVEV (reference sequence). CDR3: CASSQTANYDYTF. CDR3 coding DNA: TGTGCCAGCAGTCAAACAGCTAACTATGACTACACCTTC.

This clonotype was observed a handful of times. The V gene is TRBV7-2, the J gene TRBJ2-3; the match to TRBD2 covers 8 bases. V lost 4 bases and J lost 4; bases outside the gene matches: 13. Germline CDR1 reads SGHTA; CDR2 reads FQGNSA. The CDR3 sequence is 17 residues long. CDR3 residues: CASSSPPRLAFADTQYF. DNA of the CDR3: TGTGCCAGCAGCTCCCCCCCGAGACTAGCGTTCGCAGATACGCAGTATTTT.

The chain has TRBV2 and TRBJ2-7, with TRBD1 identical over 8 bases. V lost 3 bases to trimming and J lost 2 bases; unmatched junction nucleotides: 9. The CDR3 spans 16 residues. From germline, CDR1 is SNHLY and CDR2 FYNNEI. DNA of the CDR3: TGTGCCAGCAGTGATTTGTCAGGGGGCCACCCCTACGAGCAGTACTTC. Translation: CASSDLSGGHPYEQYF.

V and J are TRBV5-6 and TRBJ2-7; maybe TRBD1 (6 bases). V was shortened by 4 bases and J by 2 bases, with 16 bases between the two germline ends. Germline V gene sequence: CDR1 SGHDT, CDR2 YYEEEE. This CDR3 is built from 15 residues. DNA for the CDR3: TGTGCCAGCAGCACAATTAGACAGGTTGCCTACGAGCAGTACTTC. It encodes CASSTIRQVAYEQYF.

The rearrangement links TRBV6-5 to TRBJ1-1; no clear D gene. Trimming took off 10 bases at V and 0 bases at J, with 12 bases between the two ends. The CDR3 runs 13 residues. CDR1 MNHEY and CDR2 SVGAGI come from the germline V gene. The CDR3 sequence: CATRPQLNTEAFF. The CDR3 bases are TGTGCCACCCGGCCCCAATTGAACACTGAAGCTTTCTTT.

The rearrangement links TRBV5-1 to TRBJ2-5; 11 bases are a match to TRBD2. Losses at the gene ends were 7 bases for V and 11 bases for J; bases not matched to a gene: 13. Germline CDR1 is SGHRS and CDR2 is YFSETQ. CDR3 size: 14 residues. The CDR3 DNA sequence: TGCGCCAGCTTTGGGACTAGCGGTCACAATGAGCAGTACTTC. Encoded protein: CASFGTSGHNEQYF. Full variable domain (outside the CDR3, taken from reference TRBV5-1 and TRBJ2-5): KAGVTQTPRYLIKTRGQQVTLSCSPISGHRSVSWYQQTPGQGLQFLFEYFSETQRNKGNFPGRFSGRQFSNSRSEMNVSTLELGDSALYLCASFGTSGHNEQYFGPGTRLLVL.

This chain uses TRBV15 with TRBJ1-5; 9 bases are shared with TRBD1. Germline CDR1 LNHNV, CDR2 YYDKDF (reference sequence). V shed 4 bases and J 7 bases; nucleotides not matched to a gene: 11. The CDR3 contains 16 residues. The CDR3 loop reads CATSTLMTGGIQPQHF. Written as DNA, the CDR3 is TGTGCCACCAGCACCTTGATGACAGGGGGTATACAGCCCCAGCATTTT.

In nucleotides, the CDR3 is TGTGCCGCATCAATTAATATGGGCTACACCTTC. It is translated as CAASINMGYTF. The gene calls are TRBV28 and TRBJ1-2; D gene ambiguous. CDR1 is MDHEN and CDR2 is SYDVKM in the germline V gene. The V and J ends lost 11 bases and 8 bases respectively, with 15 bases between them. The CDR3 has 11 amino acids.

The V gene is TRBV2, the J gene TRBJ1-2, with 7 bases that match TRBD1. With 5 bases clipped from V and 2 bases from J, the junction kept 8 bases outside the gene matches. Looked up from germline, CDR1 is SNHLY and CDR2 is FYNNEI. This CDR3 has 15 residues. The CDR3 region has the DNA TGTGCCAGCAGTAGACAGGGCGGGGCGAACTATGGCTACACCTTC. Translating gives CASSRQGGANYGYTF.

In DNA form, the CDR3 reads TGTGCCAGCAGCCCGCGCGGAGGGGACGGCACCGGGGAGCTGTTTTTT. Translation gives CASSPRGGDGTGELFF. The genes are TRBV3-1 and TRBJ2-2; TRBD2 might be the D (6 bases). V was pared by 4 bases and J by 4 bases, with 16 bases between. Germline CDR1 reads LGHDT; CDR2 reads YNNKEL (reference sequence). The CDR3 sequence is 16 residues long.